Sequencing of this T cell receptor (beta chain) was carried out in a study of T cell responses to AZD1222 COVID-19 vaccine. Sequencing was performed with immunoSEQ multiplex PCR; in TCRdb, only in-frame clones are kept and a portion is missing. The table records about 270,000 clones, 94% of them present only once. Study-level findings and limits: Increased Spike-specific TCR breadth and depth were observed after two AZD1222 doses. Spike as a whole was targeted by vaccine-associated CD4 TCRs, dominant at 160-218 and 743-854. Clonal diversity was possibly underestimated, and white British individuals and females predominated among donors.

This clone was seen once. Its antigen is unidentified. Germline V gene lookup returns CDR1 SGHTA and CDR2 FQGNSA. The CDR3 extends over 15 amino acids. The trim removed 4 bases at V and 0 bases at J, leaving 3 bases unmatched. The chain is built from TRBV7-2 and TRBJ2-3; TRBD1 aligns across 8 bases. The sequencing used peripheral blood, collected 28 days after the second AZD1222 dose. This TCR came from an adult who received the AZD1222 COVID-19 vaccine. CDR3 residues: CASSYRTGSTDTQYF. The CDR3 DNA sequence: TGTGCCAGCAGCTACCGGACAGGGAGCACAGATACGCAGTATTTT.